The subject of this entry is one TCR beta chain. Original methodology: Nucleated cell counts were estimated from reference gene primer amplification. The method was immunoSEQ multiplex PCR; TCRdb's version includes in-frame clones alone and lacks a portion of them. V, J and clone size derive from that table, while D and trimming were established from the DNA sequence. The sample yields roughly 36,000 clones, approximately 90% seen once. The data belong to a study of blood T cell repertoires in COVID-19. Study context: Acute and convalescent COVID-19 samples came from the United States, Italy and Spain. In each case, the material was cDNA or gDNA derived from T cells, B-cell-depleted T cells, or PBMCs.

This CDR3 has 14 residues. Germline V gene lookup returns CDR1 LNHDA and CDR2 SQIVND (reference sequence). V was clipped by 7 bases and J by 7 bases; unmatched bases: 8. This receptor was obtained from a man in his 60s with active or convalescent COVID-19. The specimen sequenced was peripheral blood. The chain recombines TRBV19 with TRBJ1-5; TRBD1 matches 9 bases. Here the CDR3 DNA reads TGTGCCAGTATCTCTACAGGGGGCCGGCAGCCCCAGCATTTT. It translates to CASISTGGRQPQHF.